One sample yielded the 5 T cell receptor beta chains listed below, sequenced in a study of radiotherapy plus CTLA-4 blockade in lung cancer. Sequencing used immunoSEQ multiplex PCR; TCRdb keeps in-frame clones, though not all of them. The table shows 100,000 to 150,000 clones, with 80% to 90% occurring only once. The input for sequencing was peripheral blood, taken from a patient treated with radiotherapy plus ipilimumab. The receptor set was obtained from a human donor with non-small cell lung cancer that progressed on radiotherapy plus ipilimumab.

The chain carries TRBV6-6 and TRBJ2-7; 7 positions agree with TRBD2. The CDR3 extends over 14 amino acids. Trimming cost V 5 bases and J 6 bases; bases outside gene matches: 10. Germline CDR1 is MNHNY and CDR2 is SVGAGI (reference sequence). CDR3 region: CASSARGGTTEQYF. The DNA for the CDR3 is TGTGCCAGCAGTGCCCGAGGCGGGACTACCGAGCAGTACTTC.

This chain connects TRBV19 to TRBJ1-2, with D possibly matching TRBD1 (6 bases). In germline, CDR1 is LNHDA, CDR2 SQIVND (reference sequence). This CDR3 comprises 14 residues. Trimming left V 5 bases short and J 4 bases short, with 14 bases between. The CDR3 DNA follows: TGTGCCAGTAGTCCTCCGGACAGATTCTATGGCTACACCTTC. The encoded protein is CASSPPDRFYGYTF.

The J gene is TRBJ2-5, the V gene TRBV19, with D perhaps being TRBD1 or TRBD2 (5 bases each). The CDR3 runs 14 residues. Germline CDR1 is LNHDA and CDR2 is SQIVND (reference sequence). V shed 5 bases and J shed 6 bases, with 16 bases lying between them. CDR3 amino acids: CASSPGTAAKTQYF. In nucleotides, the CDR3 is TGTGCCAGTAGTCCCGGGACGGCCGCGAAGACCCAGTACTTC.

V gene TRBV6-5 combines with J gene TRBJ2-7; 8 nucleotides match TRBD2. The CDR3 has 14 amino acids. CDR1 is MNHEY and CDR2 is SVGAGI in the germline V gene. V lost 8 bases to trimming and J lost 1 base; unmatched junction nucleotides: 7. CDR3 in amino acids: CASATTSASYEQYF. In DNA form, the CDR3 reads TGTGCCAGCGCTACGACTAGCGCGTCCTACGAGCAGTACTTC.

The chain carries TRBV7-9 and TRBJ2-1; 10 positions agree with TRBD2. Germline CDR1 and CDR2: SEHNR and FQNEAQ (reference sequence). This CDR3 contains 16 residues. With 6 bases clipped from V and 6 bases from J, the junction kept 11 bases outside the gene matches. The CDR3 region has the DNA TGTGCCAGCAGTTTGGGAGGGCTAGCGGGGGTCAATGAGCAGTTCTTC. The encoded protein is CASSLGGLAGVNEQFF.